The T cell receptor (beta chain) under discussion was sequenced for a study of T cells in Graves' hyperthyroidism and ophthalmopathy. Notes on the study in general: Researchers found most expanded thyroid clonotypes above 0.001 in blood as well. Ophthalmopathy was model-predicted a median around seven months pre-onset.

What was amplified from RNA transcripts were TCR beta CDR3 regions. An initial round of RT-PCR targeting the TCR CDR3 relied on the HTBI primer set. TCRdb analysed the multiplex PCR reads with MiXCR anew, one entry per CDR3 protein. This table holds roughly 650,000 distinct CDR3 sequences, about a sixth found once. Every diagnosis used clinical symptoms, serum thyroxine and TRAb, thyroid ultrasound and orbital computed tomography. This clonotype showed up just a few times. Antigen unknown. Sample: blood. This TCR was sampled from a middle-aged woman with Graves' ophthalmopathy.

CDR3 sequence reads: CSTGVNTEAFF. The CDR3, as DNA: TGCAGTACAGGGGTGAACACTGAAGCTTTCTTT. This chain connects TRBV20-1 to TRBJ1-1, with 7 bases fitting TRBD1. In germline, CDR1 is DFQATT, CDR2 SNEGSKA (reference sequence). The CDR3 runs 11 residues. Unmatched junction bases numbered 0, after V lost 8 bases and J lost 0 bases.